This entry lists 28 T cell receptor beta chains sequenced from one sample in a study of blood T cell repertoires in COVID-19. Profiled with immunoSEQ multiplex PCR; TCRdb holds only in-frame clones, not every one. Seen here are hundreds of thousands of clones, about 90% observed once, and the top ten hold roughly 6%. What was sequenced was peripheral blood. The receptor set was obtained from a woman aged 50 to 65 with COVID-19, enrolled during active disease.

The chain combines TRBV11-3 with TRBJ2-7; tentatively, D is TRBD1 (5 bases). The CDR3 is 12 residues long. The germline V gene has CDR1 SGHNT and CDR2 YENEEA. The V end was cut by 7 bases, the J end by 1 base, with 8 bases between. The CDR3 DNA follows: TGTGCCAGCAAGGACAAGTCCTACGAGCAGTACTTC. Protein: CASKDKSYEQYF.

CDR3 sequence (DNA): TGTGCCAGCAGCCAGGGGCGCGAGTCCTACAATGAGCAGTTCTTC. This gives the protein CASSQGRESYNEQFF. The chain couples TRBV7-3 to TRBJ2-1; tentatively, D is TRBD1 (6 bases). V lost 5 bases to trimming and J lost 1 base, with 12 bases between them. Germline lookup yields CDR1 SGHTA and CDR2 FQGTGA. This CDR3 has 15 residues.

V and J are TRBV19 and TRBJ2-7, with 8 positions matching TRBD2. Trimming removed 6 bases from V and 0 bases from J; junction bases left unmatched: 16. CDR1 LNHDA and CDR2 SQIVND come from the germline V gene (reference sequence). The CDR3 length is 18 residues. In DNA, the CDR3 is TGTGCCAGTAGCCTTGGGACTAGTGGGCCCCATAGCTCCTACGAGCAGTACTTC. Protein: CASSLGTSGPHSSYEQYF.

The chain links TRBV19 to TRBJ2-7; the match to TRBD1 covers 11 bases. V shed 7 bases and J 4 bases; nucleotides not matched to a gene: 9. The CDR3 is 15 residues long. Per germline, CDR1 LNHDA and CDR2 SQIVND (reference sequence). Here the CDR3 reads CASTPGGTGGYEQYF. In nucleotides, the CDR3 is TGTGCCAGTACCCCTGGGGGGACAGGGGGGTACGAGCAGTACTTC.

This chain connects TRBV5-1 to TRBJ1-1, with 11 bases aligning to TRBD1. Germline assignment: CDR1 SGHRS and CDR2 YFSETQ. The junction had 5 bases not matched to a gene; V was cut back by 6 bases and J by 1 base. The CDR3 runs to 15 residues. The DNA for the CDR3 is TGCGCCAGCATCCGCGGGACAGGGGGGAACACTGAAGCTTTCTTT. Translating gives CASIRGTGGNTEAFF.

The rearrangement uses TRBV5-1 and TRBJ1-2; 7 bases agree with TRBD1. V trimming: 4 bases; J trimming: 0 bases; junction bases outside the gene matches: 6. The CDR3 is 15 amino acids. Germline CDR1 and CDR2: SGHRS and YFSETQ. The CDR3 region is CASSGRGDPNYGYTF. CDR3 DNA sequence: TGCGCCAGCAGCGGCAGGGGGGACCCTAACTATGGCTACACCTTC.

The chain joins TRBV6-1 to TRBJ1-5; a possible D gene is TRBD1 (5 bases). Germline V lookup: CDR1 MNHNS, CDR2 SASEGT. Trimming shortened V by 0 bases and J by 6 bases, and 9 bases separated the two germline ends. This CDR3 is built from 14 residues. DNA of the CDR3: TGTGCCAGCAGTGAAGCAAGGGGAACTCAGCCCCAGCATTTT. As protein: CASSEARGTQPQHF.

The V gene is TRBV6-4, the J gene TRBJ2-7, with a weak D call TRBD2 (6 bases). The CDR3 is 16 residues long. From germline, CDR1 is MRHNA and CDR2 SNTAGT. V lost 1 base, J lost 0 bases, and 13 bases lay in between. The CDR3 nucleotides are TGTGCCAGCAGTGACTTGATAGCGGAGCTCTCCTACGAGCAGTACTTC. Its translation is CASSDLIAELSYEQYF.

The chain joins TRBV7-6 to TRBJ2-1; 7 positions agree with TRBD2. Trimming removed 2 bases from V and 5 bases from J; junction bases left unmatched: 9. The germline CDR1 and CDR2 sequences are SGHVS and FNYEAQ. The CDR3 runs to 16 residues. The CDR3 protein is CASSLFRGSGNNEQFF. CDR3 nucleotide sequence: TGTGCCAGCAGCTTATTCCGCGGGAGTGGGAACAATGAGCAGTTCTTC.

V and J are TRBV7-7 and TRBJ2-1; 9 bases are shared with TRBD2. The CDR3 is 15 amino acids. V dropped 4 bases and J dropped 2; count of bases not matched to a gene: 3. In germline, CDR1 is SSHAT, CDR2 FNYEAQ (reference sequence). The CDR3 DNA sequence: TGTGCCAGCAGCTCGACTAGCGGCACCTACAATGAGCAGTTCTTC. It specifies CASSSTSGTYNEQFF.

The J gene is TRBJ1-2, the V gene TRBV7-6; TRBD1 aligns across 11 bases. This CDR3 spans 13 amino acids. Trimming cost V 5 bases and J 10 bases; bases outside gene matches: 6. Per germline, CDR1 SGHVS and CDR2 FNYEAQ. In nucleotides, the CDR3 is TGTGCCAGCAGCCAAGGACAGGGGGCCTACTACACCTTC. This translates into CASSQGQGAYYTF.

The gene calls are TRBV5-8 and TRBJ1-4; 9 nucleotides agree with TRBD1. This CDR3 has 13 amino acids. CDR1 and CDR2 from the germline V gene are SGHTS and YDEGEE. The junction had 4 bases not matched to a gene; V was cut back by 6 bases and J by 7 bases. As DNA, the CDR3 is TGTGCCAGCATACAGGGGGCGGGTGAAAAACTGTTTTTT. It specifies CASIQGAGEKLFF.

Concerning this clone: A junction end diverges from the germline sequence, so it may reflect a read error. The chain joins TRBV19 to TRBJ1-1; 7 positions match TRBD1. CDR1 is LNHDA, CDR2 SQIVND, per germline (reference sequence). The CDR3 extends over 13 amino acids. In DNA form, the CDR3 reads TGTGCCAGTAGTCTAGACAGGGTAACTGAAGCTTTCTTT. It encodes CASSLDRVTEAFF.

This rearrangement joins TRBV2 to TRBJ1-6, with D possibly matching TRBD1 (6 bases). CDR3 size: 15 residues. Per germline, CDR1 SNHLY and CDR2 FYNNEI. V dropped 8 bases and J dropped 5 bases, with 16 bases sitting between them. In DNA, the CDR3 is TGTGCCAGCGCCCTATTGGGACAAGATAATTCACCCCTCCACTTT. Amino acids: CASALLGQDNSPLHF.

CDR3 in DNA: TGTGCCTGGAGTGTACTACGCCGCCAGGAGACCCAGTACTTC. This codes for CAWSVLRRQETQYF. This chain joins TRBV30 and TRBJ2-5; D not certain. In germline, CDR1 is GTSNPN, CDR2 SVGIG (reference sequence). The length of the CDR3 is 14 residues. V shed 0 bases and J shed 5 bases, with 13 bases lying between them.

The chain carries TRBV30 and TRBJ2-7; D might be TRBD1 (6 bases). The CDR3 is made up of 14 amino acids. Germline V CDR1 and CDR2: GTSNPN, SVGIG (reference sequence). The V end lost 0 bases, the J end lost 7 bases, and 16 bases lay between the germline ends. CDR3 sequence (DNA): TGTGCCTGGAGTGTTGAACAGCTGAGGGGGGAGCAGTACTTC. This encodes CAWSVEQLRGEQYF.

This clone has just a few counts. The V gene is TRBV6-5, the J gene TRBJ1-6; the D is unclear. Trimming cost V 6 bases and J 8 bases, with 5 bases left between them. This CDR3 contains 11 residues. Per the germline V gene, CDR1 is MNHEY and CDR2 is SVGAGI. In nucleotides, the CDR3 is TGTGCCAGCAGCGAGGATTCACCCCTCCACTTT. It translates to CASSEDSPLHF.

V is TRBV19 and J is TRBJ2-4; the D gene is possibly TRBD2 (6 bases). CDR1 is LNHDA, CDR2 SQIVND, per germline (reference sequence). V lost 2 bases to trimming and J lost 5 bases, with 7 bases between them. The CDR3 extends over 13 amino acids. CDR3 residues: CASSIWGENIQYF. CDR3 in DNA: TGTGCCAGTAGTATATGGGGGGAAAACATTCAGTACTTC.

The rearrangement uses TRBV24-1 and TRBJ2-3, with TRBD1 matching over 8 bases. In germline, CDR1 is KGHDR, CDR2 SFDVKD. The CDR3 loop spans 15 amino acids. Trimming removed 4 bases from V and 2 bases from J; junction bases left unmatched: 4. The CDR3 protein is CATSDPGQATDTQYF. In DNA, the CDR3 is TGTGCCACCAGTGACCCGGGACAGGCCACAGATACGCAGTATTTT.

The rearrangement links TRBV7-7 to TRBJ2-2; D call uncertain. Trimming left V 10 bases short and J 2 bases short, with 11 bases between. This CDR3 comprises 13 residues. The germline gives CDR1 SSHAT, CDR2 FNYEAQ (reference sequence). Here the CDR3 reads CAIVTRNTGELFF. In DNA form, the CDR3 reads TGTGCCATTGTAACGCGAAACACCGGGGAGCTGTTTTTT. The full variable domain, its missing parts supplied by reference TRBV7-7 and TRBJ2-2, is GAGVSQSPRYKVTKRGQDVTLRCDPISSHATLYWYQQALGQGPEFLTYFNYEAQPDKSGLPSDRFSAERPEGSISTLTIQRTEQRDSAMYRCAIVTRNTGELFFGEGSRLTVL.

This clone has just a few counts. The gene calls are TRBV19 and TRBJ1-3; maybe TRBD1 (5 bases). The CDR3 totals 16 residues. Trimming removed 7 bases from V and 0 bases from J, with 16 bases in between. Germline assignment: CDR1 LNHDA and CDR2 SQIVND (reference sequence). CDR3 in amino acids: CASKAPARASGNTIYF. The CDR3 DNA reads TGTGCCAGTAAAGCGCCGGCCAGGGCCTCTGGAAACACCATATATTTT.

The genes are TRBV7-8 and TRBJ1-5; a possible D gene is TRBD1 (5 bases). This CDR3 has 16 residues. V lost 1 base and J lost 1, with 11 bases in between. CDR1 is SGHVS, CDR2 FQNEAQ, per germline. The CDR3 reads CASSLVNRRSNQPQHF. CDR3 in DNA: TGTGCCAGCAGCTTAGTAAACAGGAGAAGCAATCAGCCCCAGCATTTT.

This rearrangement joins TRBV25-1 to TRBJ1-6; a weak D match, TRBD1 (6 bases). The germline CDR1 and CDR2 sequences are MGHDK and SYGVNS. This CDR3 has 15 amino acids. V was shortened by 6 bases and J by 9 bases, with 18 bases between the two germline ends. The CDR3 protein is CASRLNTGRTSPLHF. CDR3 in DNA: TGTGCCAGCAGACTTAATACAGGGCGAACTTCACCCCTCCACTTT.

J is TRBJ1-2 and V is TRBV9; D not resolved. This CDR3 contains 15 residues. CDR1 and CDR2 from the germline V gene are SGDLS and YYNGEE. Trimming took off 3 bases at V and 6 bases at J, with 18 bases between the two ends. The CDR3 is CASSGFGRLRDGYTF. The CDR3 DNA reads as TGTGCCAGCAGCGGATTCGGACGGCTGAGGGATGGCTACACCTTC.

The chain couples TRBV7-3 to TRBJ1-2, with D unclear. Germline CDR1 is SGHTA and CDR2 is FQGTGA. V lost 1 base and J 2 bases, leaving 8 bases between the germline ends. The CDR3 has 14 residues. The CDR3, as DNA: TGTGCCAGCAGCTTAAGTCATCAAAACTATGGCTACACCTTC. This gives the protein CASSLSHQNYGYTF.

The chain employs TRBV5-1 and TRBJ2-1, with D uncertain. Trimming left V 0 bases short and J 10 bases short, with 14 bases between. CDR1 and CDR2 from the germline V gene are SGHRS and YFSETQ. CDR3 length equals 14 residues. In DNA, the CDR3 is TGCGCCAGCAGCTTGGTAGACGGATGGCGGGAGCAGTTCTTC. Translation: CASSLVDGWREQFF.

The chain is built from TRBV5-1 and TRBJ1-6; 7 positions agree with TRBD1. The CDR3 length is 15 residues. J gave up 8 bases and V 4 bases, and 9 bases lay outside the gene matches. Germline loops: CDR1 SGHRS, CDR2 YFSETQ. The CDR3 here is CASSNSGGWDSPLHF. The CDR3, as DNA: TGCGCCAGCAGCAATTCAGGGGGATGGGATTCACCCCTCCACTTT. Drawing the rest from reference TRBV5-1 and TRBJ1-6, the complete variable domain is KAGVTQTPRYLIKTRGQQVTLSCSPISGHRSVSWYQQTPGQGLQFLFEYFSETQRNKGNFPGRFSGRQFSNSRSEMNVSTLELGDSALYLCASSNSGGWDSPLHFGNGTRLTVT.

This clone was seen a few times. The chain employs TRBV19 and TRBJ1-4; D is possibly TRBD1 (5 bases). The germline V gene encodes CDR1 LNHDA and CDR2 SQIVND (reference sequence). The CDR3 covers 14 residues. V lost 7 bases, J lost 10 bases, and 19 bases lay in between. The CDR3 DNA reads TGTGCCAGTACCAAACCGGACCTCGGGGGAAAACTGTTTTTT. Encoded protein: CASTKPDLGGKLFF.